A selection of T cell receptor beta chains follows, all from one sample in a study of blood T cell repertoires in COVID-19. Clones were read by immunoSEQ multiplex PCR, and TCRdb kept only the in-frame ones, dropping some. The sample has hundreds of thousands of clones, more than 75% seen once. Input material: PBMCs or T cells enriched from blood (not recorded which). These receptors were collected from an older woman in a cohort exposed to, infected with or recovered from COVID-19 (not recorded which). CDR3s include the opening cysteine and the closing phenylalanine or tryptophan. The D gene is left open where the match is weak. Size is omitted from some rows. Given values are once, few, many or a class for expanded clones.

CDR3aa: CASSRGPTEAFF; CDR3nt: TGTGCCAGCAGCCGAGGTCCCACTGAAGCTTTCTTT; abundance: few; v_gene: TRBV7-9; d_gene: -; j_gene: TRBJ1-1
CDR3aa: CASGSGGKYEQYF; CDR3nt: TGTGCCAGCGGGTCGGGAGGGAAGTACGAGCAGTACTTC; abundance: -; v_gene: TRBV2; d_gene: TRBD2; j_gene: TRBJ2-7
CDR3aa: CASSPSGGWNYGYTF; CDR3nt: TGTGCCAGCAGTCCCTCGGGGGGCTGGAACTATGGCTACACCTTC; abundance: -; v_gene: TRBV27; d_gene: -; j_gene: TRBJ1-2
CDR3aa: CASTRAPRSQAKAGAPTDTQYF; CDR3nt: TGTGCCAGCACGAGGGCTCCGCGGTCGCAGGCCAAAGCGGGAGCCCCCACAGATACGCAGTATTTT; abundance: -; v_gene: TRBV7-3; d_gene: TRBD2; j_gene: TRBJ2-3
CDR3aa: CASGRQGMNTEAFF; CDR3nt: TGTGCTAGTGGTCGACAGGGGATGAACACTGAAGCTTTCTTT; abundance: -; v_gene: TRBV12-5; d_gene: TRBD1; j_gene: TRBJ1-1
CDR3aa: CASSLDPPSGANVLTF; CDR3nt: TGCGCCAGCAGCTTGGATCCCCCGTCTGGGGCCAACGTCCTGACTTTC; abundance: -; v_gene: TRBV5-1; d_gene: -; j_gene: TRBJ2-6
CDR3aa: CASSSRGVTYEQYF; CDR3nt: TGTGCCAGCAGTTCCCGGGGGGTTACCTACGAGCAGTACTTC; abundance: -; v_gene: TRBV28; d_gene: TRBD2; j_gene: TRBJ2-7
CDR3aa: CASSPGADQPQHF; CDR3nt: TGTGCCTCCAGTCCGGGAGCAGATCAGCCCCAGCATTTT; abundance: -; v_gene: TRBV19; d_gene: -; j_gene: TRBJ1-5
CDR3aa: CASSLVQGAQPQHF; CDR3nt: TGTGCCAGCAGCTTAGTCCAGGGGGCTCAGCCCCAGCATTTT; abundance: -; v_gene: TRBV7-2; d_gene: TRBD1; j_gene: TRBJ1-5
CDR3aa: CASSQDRVGEQYF; CDR3nt: TGTGCCAGCAGCCAAGATCGGGTGGGCGAGCAGTACTTC; abundance: -; v_gene: TRBV4-2; d_gene: -; j_gene: TRBJ2-7
CDR3aa: CASSIRGSGANVLTF; CDR3nt: TGTGCCAGTAGTATAAGGGGTTCTGGGGCCAACGTCCTGACTTTC; abundance: once; v_gene: TRBV19; d_gene: -; j_gene: TRBJ2-6
CDR3aa: CASSPRGQGVTGELFF; CDR3nt: TGTGCCAGTAGTCCTAGGGGACAGGGGGTTACCGGGGAGCTGTTTTTT; abundance: -; v_gene: TRBV19; d_gene: TRBD1; j_gene: TRBJ2-2
CDR3aa: CAISESQNTGELFF; CDR3nt: TGTGCCATCAGTGAGTCACAAAACACCGGGGAGCTGTTTTTT; abundance: -; v_gene: TRBV10-3; d_gene: -; j_gene: TRBJ2-2
CDR3aa: CATRGWVQGDGYTF; CDR3nt: TGTGCCACCAGGGGATGGGTACAGGGAGATGGCTACACCTTC; abundance: -; v_gene: TRBV24-1; d_gene: -; j_gene: TRBJ1-2
CDR3aa: CASGDRNTEAFF; CDR3nt: TGCGCCAGCGGGGACAGGAACACTGAAGCTTTCTTT; abundance: -; v_gene: TRBV10-1; d_gene: TRBD1; j_gene: TRBJ1-1
CDR3aa: CASKTDRGAEGAQYF; CDR3nt: TGTGCCAGCAAAACGGACCGGGGGGCCGAGGGGGCGCAGTATTTT; abundance: -; v_gene: TRBV2; d_gene: -; j_gene: TRBJ2-3
CDR3aa: CASSLAAQNTEAFF; CDR3nt: TGCGCCAGCAGCTTGGCCGCGCAGAACACTGAAGCTTTCTTT; abundance: -; v_gene: TRBV5-1; d_gene: -; j_gene: TRBJ1-1
CDR3aa: CASVAGQGTYGYTF; CDR3nt: TGTGCCAGCGTCGCCGGACAGGGGACTTATGGCTACACCTTC; abundance: -; v_gene: TRBV6-5; d_gene: TRBD1; j_gene: TRBJ1-2
CDR3aa: CASAGQGGGYTF; CDR3nt: TGTGCCAGTGCGGGACAGGGAGGAGGCTACACCTTC; abundance: -; v_gene: TRBV19; d_gene: TRBD1; j_gene: TRBJ1-2
CDR3aa: CASSRPGTGGNYGYTF; CDR3nt: TGTGCCAGTAGTCGTCCCGGGACAGGGGGCAACTATGGCTACACCTTC; abundance: -; v_gene: TRBV19; d_gene: TRBD1; j_gene: TRBJ1-2
CDR3aa: CASSLQTGEAFF; CDR3nt: TGTGCCAGCAGCCTCCAGACAGGGGAAGCTTTCTTT; abundance: -; v_gene: TRBV7-6; d_gene: TRBD1; j_gene: TRBJ1-1
CDR3aa: CASRPGEGNTEAFF; CDR3nt: TGCGCCAGCAGGCCAGGGGAGGGAAACACTGAAGCTTTCTTT; abundance: once; v_gene: TRBV5-1; d_gene: -; j_gene: TRBJ1-1
CDR3aa: CASSRGTFYEQYF; CDR3nt: TGTGCCAGCAGTCGAGGGACTTTTTACGAGCAGTACTTC; abundance: -; v_gene: TRBV12-3/TRBV12-4; d_gene: -; j_gene: TRBJ2-7
CDR3aa: CASSVVEGVDNEQFF; CDR3nt: TGTGCCAGCAGCGTAGTTGAGGGAGTCGACAATGAGCAGTTCTTC; abundance: -; v_gene: TRBV9; d_gene: -; j_gene: TRBJ2-1
CDR3aa: CASSIGTEGGELFF; CDR3nt: TGTGCCAGCTCCATCGGGACTGAGGGGGGGGAGCTGTTTTTT; abundance: -; v_gene: TRBV7-3; d_gene: -; j_gene: TRBJ2-2
CDR3aa: CASSVVLYNEQFF; CDR3nt: TGTGCCAGCAGCGTAGTTCTTTACAATGAGCAGTTCTTC; abundance: -; v_gene: TRBV9; d_gene: -; j_gene: TRBJ2-1
CDR3aa: CASSLGTLYYYGYTF; CDR3nt: TGTGCCAGCAGTTTAGGGACACTTTACTACTATGGCTACACCTTC; abundance: -; v_gene: TRBV28; d_gene: -; j_gene: TRBJ1-2
CDR3aa: CASSLGQGSLSDYGYTF; CDR3nt: TGTGCCAGCAGCCTGGGACAGGGATCACTTTCGGACTATGGCTACACCTTC; abundance: -; v_gene: TRBV3-1/TRBV3-2; d_gene: TRBD1; j_gene: TRBJ1-2
CDR3aa: CASGAGVDTQYF; CDR3nt: TGTGCCAGCGGAGCGGGAGTGGATACGCAGTATTTT; abundance: few; v_gene: TRBV28; d_gene: TRBD2; j_gene: TRBJ2-3